Sequencing of this T cell receptor (beta chain) was carried out in a study of control samples from healthy donors and cancer patients. This CDR3 spans 14 amino acids. Germline V lookup: CDR1 SGDLS, CDR2 YYNGEE. V was clipped by 3 bases and J by 2 bases; unmatched bases: 5. TCRdb's copy holds only in-frame clones and misses some; the assay was immunoSEQ multiplex PCR. This sample contains about 200,000 clones. The source material was blood. The chain uses TRBV9 and TRBJ2-7, with 7 bases aligning to TRBD1. The receptor's source is a woman aged 25 to 45 in good health. For the CDR3, the DNA is TGTGCCAGCAGCGCCCGGGACAGTGCCTACGAGCAGTACTTC. Its translation: CASSARDSAYEQYF.